A single sample gave rise to the 24 T cell receptor beta chains below, sequenced in a study of T cells in Graves' hyperthyroidism and ophthalmopathy. TCR beta CDR3 region amplification was performed from RNA transcripts. RT-PCR in the first round (using the HTBI primer set) targeted the TCR CDR3. TCRdb processed the multiplex PCR reads anew with MiXCR; each CDR3 protein has one entry. The sample holds over 650,000 distinct CDR3 sequences; 45% are singletons and the top ten take less than 9%. The source material was peripheral blood or thyroid tissue (not recorded which). The source is an adult man with Graves' disease, either hyperthyroidism or ophthalmopathy (not recorded which).

Points on this clonotype: A clone one base away is much larger, so this may be a read error. J is TRBJ1-2 and V is TRBV11-1, with D maybe TRBD1 (6 bases). The CDR3 runs 13 residues. The V end was cut by 5 bases, the J end by 4 bases, with 11 bases between. Germline CDR1 SGHAT, CDR2 FQDESV (reference sequence). CDR3 nucleotides: TGTGCCAGCAGCACTGAGGGGGGCTATGGCTACACCTTC. It encodes CASSTEGGYGYTF.

This clonotype was seen only a few times. The chain employs TRBV7-8 and TRBJ2-5; 8 bases are a match to TRBD2. The length of the CDR3 is 16 residues. Trimming at V came to 1 base and at J to 0 bases, leaving 4 bases not matched to a gene. Germline V gives CDR1 SGHVS, CDR2 FQNEAQ. CDR3 sequence: CASSLEAGGHQETQYF. The CDR3 DNA reads as TGTGCCAGCAGCTTAGAGGCGGGGGGCCACCAAGAGACCCAGTACTTC. Filled out from reference TRBV7-8 and TRBJ2-5, the complete variable domain reads GAGVSQSPRYKVAKRGQDVALRCDPISGHVSLFWYQQALGQGPEFLTYFQNEAQLDKSGLPSDRFFAERPEGSVSTLKIQRTQQEDSAVYLCASSLEAGGHQETQYFGPGTRLLVL.

The rearrangement links TRBV29-1 to TRBJ1-1; D is uncertain. The V end lost 4 bases, the J end lost 1 base, and 10 bases lay between the germline ends. The CDR3 runs to 13 residues. From germline, CDR1 is SQVTM and CDR2 ANQGSEA. In DNA, the CDR3 is TGCAGCGTTGTTGATCCGGCGAACACTGAAGCTTTCTTT. This translates into CSVVDPANTEAFF.

The chain couples TRBV29-1 to TRBJ1-2; 9 bases fit TRBD1. The trim removed 1 base at V and 4 bases at J, leaving 4 bases unmatched. The length of the CDR3 is 14 residues. The V gene's germline CDR1 is SQVTM and CDR2 ANQGSEA. The CDR3 DNA follows: TGCAGCGTTGAAGTGGACAGGGGCCCCTATGGCTACACCTTC. Translated, it gives CSVEVDRGPYGYTF.

Concerning this clonotype itself: At one boundary the junction diverges from the germline segment, which might be a read error. The rearrangement uses TRBV7-8 and TRBJ2-7, with TRBD1 matching 9 bases. The V gene's germline CDR1 is SGHVS and CDR2 FQNEAQ. CDR3 size: 15 residues. The CDR3, as DNA: TGTGCCGGCAGCACCGCCGGGACAGGGAATTTCGAGCAGTACTTC. The encoded protein is CAGSTAGTGNFEQYF.

In its sample, this clonotype was seen once. This may stem from a read error, because a much larger clone lies one nucleotide away. This sequence joins TRBV29-1 and TRBJ1-1; D is possibly TRBD1 (5 bases). V was cut by 6 bases and J by 2 bases, with 13 bases left in between. From germline, CDR1 is SQVTM and CDR2 ANQGSEA. This CDR3 is 13 amino acids long. CDR3 residues: CSVRYGDNTEAFF. The CDR3 bases are TGCAGCGTGCGTTACGGGGACAACACTGAAGCTTTCTTT.

The V call is TRBV12-3 or TRBV12-4, the J call TRBJ2-3; D unclear. The CDR3 runs 12 residues. V was cut by 5 bases and J by 0 bases, with 3 bases left in between. The CDR3 DNA sequence: TGTGCCAGCAGTGACAGCACAGATACGCAGTATTTT. The encoded protein is CASSDSTDTQYF.

This clonotype was found many times. The V gene is TRBV15, the J gene TRBJ2-7, with D possibly being TRBD1 (6 bases). CDR3 length: 15 amino acids. The V end lost 0 bases, the J end lost 6 bases, and 15 bases lay between the germline ends. Germline CDR1 and CDR2: LNHNV and YYDKDF (reference sequence). The CDR3 sequence: CATSRDQGPPVEQYF. Here the CDR3 DNA reads TGTGCCACCAGCAGAGATCAGGGGCCGCCAGTCGAGCAGTACTTC.

The chain employs TRBV29-1 and TRBJ1-4; D unclear. V was shortened by 4 bases and J by 8 bases, with 14 bases between the two germline ends. Germline-derived CDR1 and CDR2 are SQVTM and ANQGSEA. The CDR3 runs to 13 residues. DNA for the CDR3: TGCAGCGTTGCTGGGGAACTGAGGGAAAAACTGTTTTTT. It is translated as CSVAGELREKLFF.

About this clonotype itself: A much larger clone is a single base away; this may be a read error. The chain carries TRBV2 and TRBJ2-5; 10 nucleotides align to TRBD2. The germline V gene encodes CDR1 SNHLY and CDR2 FYNNEI. The CDR3 spans 14 residues. The CDR3 DNA reads TGTGGCAGCAATAGCGGGGGGTACCAAGAGACCCAGTACTTC. It codes for CGSNSGGYQETQYF.

The sample holds many counts of this clonotype. This chain links TRBV9 with TRBJ1-4; D gene unclear. Trimming pared 0 bases from V and 5 bases from J, leaving 11 bases between. Germline CDR1 is SGDLS and CDR2 is YYNGEE. The CDR3 covers 15 residues. DNA for the CDR3: TGTGCCAGCAGCGTAGATAGCGGGAGGAATGAAAAACTGTTTTTT. Protein product: CASSVDSGRNEKLFF.

The chain carries TRBV7-8 and TRBJ1-6, with no clear D. The CDR3 length is 16 residues. The V end was cut by 6 bases, the J end by 0 bases, with 12 bases between. CDR1 SGHVS and CDR2 FQNEAQ come from the germline V gene. CDR3 coding DNA: TGTGCCAGCAGGCCGACGCAGAGCTCCTATAATTCACCCCTCCACTTT. It specifies CASRPTQSSYNSPLHF.

This clonotype was counted a few times. The DNA for the CDR3 is TGTGCCAGCAGCCAAGATCATGCGGGGACGCAGTACTTC. Translating it yields CASSQDHAGTQYF. The chain recombines TRBV14 with TRBJ2-7, with D possibly being TRBD2 (6 bases). Germline V CDR1 and CDR2: SGHDN, FVKESK. The V and J ends lost 0 bases and 9 bases respectively, with 12 bases between them. CDR3 length: 13 amino acids.

The chain employs TRBV6-1 and TRBJ1-5; 7 nucleotides match TRBD1. Germline-derived CDR1 and CDR2 are MNHNS and SASEGT. V was clipped by 6 bases and J by 7 bases; unmatched bases: 9. CDR3 length equals 14 residues. The CDR3 DNA reads TGTGCCAGCAGGCCACGGACAGGTTTCCAGCCCCAGCATTTT. Protein sequence: CASRPRTGFQPQHF.

The genes are TRBV20-1 and TRBJ1-1; possible D gene TRBD1, 6 bases. Germline lookup yields CDR1 DFQATT and CDR2 SNEGSKA (reference sequence). This CDR3 region has 16 residues. V was pared by 2 bases and J by 1 base, with 17 bases between. The CDR3 bases are TGCAGTGCTAGAACAGGGACACCCCCGGCGAACACTGAAGCTTTCTTT. This encodes CSARTGTPPANTEAFF.

In its sample, this clonotype was seen once. A much larger clone differs from this one at a single base, so this may be a read error. The rearrangement links TRBV5-1 to TRBJ1-4; D not certain. There are 14 residues in the CDR3. Deletions cut 10 bases from V and 0 bases from J, with 13 bases between. The V gene's germline CDR1 is SGHRS and CDR2 YFSETQ. CDR3 loop: CAHRDPSTNEKLFF. The CDR3 coding sequence is TGCGCCCACCGTGATCCGTCAACTAATGAAAAACTGTTTTTT.

V is TRBV20-1 and J is TRBJ2-7; 10 bases agree with TRBD2. Per germline, CDR1 DFQATT and CDR2 SNEGSKA (reference sequence). The CDR3 contains 15 residues. The V segment lost 6 bases and the J segment 0 bases; nucleotides outside the gene matches: 8. This chain's CDR3 is CSAAHSGRNSYEQYF. As DNA, the CDR3 is TGCAGTGCGGCCCATAGCGGGAGGAACTCCTACGAGCAGTACTTC.

V is TRBV15 and J is TRBJ1-6; 12 positions agree with TRBD1. The CDR3 spans 14 residues. CDR1 is LNHNV and CDR2 is YYDKDF in the germline V gene (reference sequence). Germline trimming cut 3 bases from V and 9 bases from J; bases unmatched to any gene: 0. In nucleotides, the CDR3 is TGTGCCACCAGCAGGGGACAGGGGGCTTCACCCCTCCACTTT. The encoded protein is CATSRGQGASPLHF.

This clonotype has a count of ten or more. This sequence joins TRBV7-2 and TRBJ2-5, with D tentatively TRBD1 (7 bases). Trimming stripped 2 bases from V and 0 bases from J, with 13 bases between. The germline CDR1 and CDR2 sequences are SGHTA and FQGNSA. The CDR3 has 16 amino acids. The CDR3 nucleotides are TGTGCCAGCAGCTTAACCGCGGGACAGAACCAAGAGACCCAGTACTTC. This encodes CASSLTAGQNQETQYF.

The CDR3 nucleotides are TGTGCCAGCAGTTCCTGGGGTTCGAACACTGAAGCTTTCTTT. Its protein product is CASSSWGSNTEAFF. The chain carries TRBV11-3 and TRBJ1-1, with unresolved D. The CDR3 has 14 amino acids. Per germline, CDR1 SGHNT and CDR2 YENEEA. V lost 6 bases to trimming and J lost 1 base, with 12 bases between them.

V is TRBV29-1 and J is TRBJ1-2, with a weak D call TRBD1 (6 bases). The germline CDR1 and CDR2 sequences are SQVTM and ANQGSEA. V gave up 8 bases and J gave up 3 bases, with 10 bases separating them. The CDR3 consists of 11 residues. This CDR3 reads CSQGQYYGYTF. Written as DNA, the CDR3 is TGCAGCCAAGGACAGTACTATGGCTACACCTTC.

The chain employs TRBV10-2 and TRBJ2-7; 11 nucleotides match TRBD1. Per germline, CDR1 WSHSY and CDR2 SAAADI. V lost 7 bases to trimming and J lost 2 bases; unmatched junction nucleotides: 10. The CDR3 is 16 residues long. In DNA, the CDR3 is TGCGCCAGCAATTCCGGGACAGGGGGGAGACCCTACGAGCAGTACTTC. Translated: CASNSGTGGRPYEQYF.

A remark on this clonotype: A much larger clone differs by one base, so this may be a read error. This chain uses TRBV19 with TRBJ2-6; possibly TRBD2 for D (5 bases). Trimming cost V 3 bases and J 0 bases, with 15 bases left between them. Germline lookup yields CDR1 LNHDA and CDR2 SQIVND (reference sequence). The CDR3 runs 18 residues. Here the CDR3 reads CASSIPGLTLSGANVLTF. The CDR3 bases are TGTGCCAGTAGTATCCCCGGACTCACGCTCTCTGGGGCCAACGTCCTGACTTTC. The full variable domain, rest sourced from reference TRBV19 and TRBJ2-6, is DGGITQSPKYLFRKEGQNVTLSCEQNLNHDAMYWYRQDPGQGLRLIYYSQIVNDFQKGDIAEGYSVSREKKESFPLTVTSAQKNPTAFYLCASSIPGLTLSGANVLTFGAGSRLTVL.

Here the CDR3 DNA reads TGTGCCAGCAGTGGGTTGGGACAACCTAACTATGGCTACACCTTC. Translated, it gives CASSGLGQPNYGYTF. This chain connects TRBV2 to TRBJ1-2, with D possibly TRBD1 on 6 matching bases. The CDR3 extends over 15 amino acids. The V and J ends lost 4 bases and 0 bases respectively, with 12 bases between them. Germline loops: CDR1 SNHLY, CDR2 FYNNEI. Complete variable domain (other parts from reference TRBV2 and TRBJ1-2): EPEVTQTPSHQVTQMGQEVILRCVPISNHLYFYWYRQILGQKVEFLVSFYNNEISEKSEIFDDQFSVERPDGSNFTLKIRSTKLEDSAMYFCASSGLGQPNYGYTFGSGTRLTVV.